This T cell receptor (beta chain) was sequenced for a study of T cells in Graves' hyperthyroidism and ophthalmopathy. Across the study: Blood was drawn when the patient was first diagnosed and still untreated.

A few counts support this clonotype. The target antigen is unknown. TCR beta CDR3 regions were amplified from RNA. Using the HTBI primer set, a first-round RT-PCR was run on the TCR CDR3. MiXCR, applied by TCRdb to the multiplex PCR reads, yields one record per CDR3 protein. The table has around 340,000 distinct CDR3 sequences, 15% to 20% seen once. The CDR3 covers 15 residues. V dropped 7 bases and J dropped 4 bases, with 16 bases sitting between them. Germline lookup yields CDR1 MNHNS and CDR2 SASEGT. Findings of the study overall: Most thyroid clonotypes with frequency above 0.001 were detected in blood. Through a model of 13 V-J features, ophthalmopathy was separated from stable hyperthyroidism.

The source is a woman in her 50s with Graves' hyperthyroidism. Material for sequencing was blood. The J gene is TRBJ2-2, the V gene TRBV6-1; D gene unclear. The CDR3 nucleotides are TGTGCCAGCATTAACTTGGAGTTGGGCACCGGGGAGCTGTTTTTT. It encodes CASINLELGTGELFF.